The source of this TCR beta chain is a study of cytomegalovirus exposure and HLA in healthy donors. As for the study in general: Unique TCRs from HLA-typed donors, about 85 million of them, were held in an early data release. Falling in the Caucasian-associated ancestry cluster were about 82% of approximately 410 genotyped donors.

Whole-study findings and limits: Many donors shared some public TCRs, even though most TCR sequences were rare. Most TCR beta V segments were productive about 87% or about 30% of the time in an earlier analysis.

V lost 6 bases to trimming and J lost 4 bases, with 9 bases between them. CDR1 and CDR2 (germline): SEHNR, FQNEAQ (reference sequence). This CDR3 comprises 12 residues. On this clone itself: What it binds is not known.

In the PCR, 60 Vbeta and 13 Jbeta primers were used. The repertoire was sequenced with immunoSEQ multiplex PCR; TCRdb's copy has only in-frame clones and lacks some. Of 99,000 or so clones detected, around 85% appear once; the ten largest clones hold approximately 6.9%. The clonotype comes from a man aged 30-40 years in good health and CMV-seropositive. Sequencing input: PBMCs. The rearrangement links TRBV7-9 to TRBJ1-2; the D is unclear. CDR3 sequence (DNA): TGTGCCAGCAGTGGGCAGACCTATGGCTACACCTTC. It encodes CASSGQTYGYTF.